This T cell receptor (beta chain) comes out of a study of cytomegalovirus exposure and HLA in healthy donors. The donors were part of the approximately 130-subject validation cohort, which stood apart from the roughly 670-subject first cohort. Of note for this clone: Its antigen is unknown.

This CDR3 has 16 amino acids. Trimming stripped 4 bases from V and 1 base from J, with 16 bases between. CDR1 and CDR2 from the germline V gene are SGHRS and YFSETQ. Study observations and caveats: Across donors, most TCRs were seen rarely, yet some public ones were widespread. Associated with cytomegalovirus, according to the listing, were fewer than 200 TCR beta chains. CMV antigen specificity was confirmed in vitro for a few CMV-associated chains.

Clones were sequenced by immunoSEQ multiplex PCR, and TCRdb holds only the in-frame ones, with some missing. Of some 170,000 clones in the sample, around nine tenths were seen once. Sequenced: PBMCs. V gene TRBV5-1 combines with J gene TRBJ2-3; the D is unclear. The TCR originated in a man in his late teens or twenties in good health and CMV-seropositive. The CDR3 region is CASSTMASAGTDTQYF. The DNA of the CDR3 is TGCGCCAGCAGCACCATGGCCTCTGCCGGCACAGATACGCAGTATTTT.